The clone carrying this T cell receptor beta chain was recorded a few times. Its antigen is still unknown. The CDR3 consists of 15 residues. V lost 1 base and J 1 base, leaving 8 bases between the germline ends. Germline-derived CDR1 and CDR2 are KGHDR and SFDVKD. The data belong to a study of response to subunit inactivated influenza vaccine. General study results and limits: The study's authors posited that every seasonal influenza vaccination enlists few new T cells.

TCRdb re-called the RT-PCR reads with MiXCR, one entry per CDR3 protein. The sample has approximately 700,000 distinct CDR3 sequences, over 11% seen once. Here the sequenced sample was PBMCs from blood, taken roughly 15 days before vaccination. The chain joins TRBV24-1 to TRBJ2-3; D remains unclear. This sequence originates from a man in his fifties who received an inactivated influenza vaccine. The CDR3 sequence is CATSDFQRGTDTQYF. CDR3 coding DNA: TGTGCCACCAGTGATTTTCAACGGGGCACAGATACGCAGTATTTT.